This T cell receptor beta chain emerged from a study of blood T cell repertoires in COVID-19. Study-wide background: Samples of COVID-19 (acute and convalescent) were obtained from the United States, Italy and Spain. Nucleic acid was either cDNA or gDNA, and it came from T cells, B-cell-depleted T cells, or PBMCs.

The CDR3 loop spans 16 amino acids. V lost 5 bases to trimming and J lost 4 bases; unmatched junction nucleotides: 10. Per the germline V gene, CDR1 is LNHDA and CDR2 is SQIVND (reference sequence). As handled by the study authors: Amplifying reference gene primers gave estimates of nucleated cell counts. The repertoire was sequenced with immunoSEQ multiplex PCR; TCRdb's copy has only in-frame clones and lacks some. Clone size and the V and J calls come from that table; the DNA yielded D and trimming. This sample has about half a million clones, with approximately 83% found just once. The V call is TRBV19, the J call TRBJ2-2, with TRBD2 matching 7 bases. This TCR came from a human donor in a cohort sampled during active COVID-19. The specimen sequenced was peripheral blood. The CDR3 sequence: CASSPRVAGGTGELFF. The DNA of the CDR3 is TGTGCCAGTAGTCCCCGGGTAGCGGGCGGCACCGGGGAGCTGTTTTTT.